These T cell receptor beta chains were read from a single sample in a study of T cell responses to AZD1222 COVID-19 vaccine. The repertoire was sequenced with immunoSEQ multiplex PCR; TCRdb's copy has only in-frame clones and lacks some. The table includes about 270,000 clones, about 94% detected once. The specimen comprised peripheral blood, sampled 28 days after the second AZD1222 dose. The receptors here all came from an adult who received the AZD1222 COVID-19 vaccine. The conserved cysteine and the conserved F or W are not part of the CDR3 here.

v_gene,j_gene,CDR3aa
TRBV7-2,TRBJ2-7,ASSPWTGGYEQY
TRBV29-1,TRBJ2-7,SVAGQTGGYEQY
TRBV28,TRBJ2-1,ASSLFSSGVSSYNEQF
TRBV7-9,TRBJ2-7,ASSHRAGGGEQY
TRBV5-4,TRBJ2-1,ASSFPGLSYNEQF
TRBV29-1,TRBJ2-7,SVVLSAGPDEQY
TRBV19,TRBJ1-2,ASSLPGTGPVYGYT
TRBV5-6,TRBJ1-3,ASSLSRASGNTIY
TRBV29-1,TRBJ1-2,SVEGTDRGVYGYT
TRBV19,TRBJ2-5,ASSETSAQTQY
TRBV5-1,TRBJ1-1,ASSSGLKNTEAF
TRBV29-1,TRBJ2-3,SVENLLRRDTQY
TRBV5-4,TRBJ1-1,ASSLADGLRAF
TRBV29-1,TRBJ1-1,SVQLGVAKNTEAF
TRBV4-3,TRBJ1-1,ASSQAPPGGDLSPMNTEAF
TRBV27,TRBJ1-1,ASTGGVMNTEAF
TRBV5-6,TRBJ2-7,ASSLGRNSYEQY
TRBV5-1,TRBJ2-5,ASSIGTQETQY
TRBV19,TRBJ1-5,ASSIAAAYSNQPQH
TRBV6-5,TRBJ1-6,ASGDPALH
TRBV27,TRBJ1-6,ASSFTGGKNSPLH
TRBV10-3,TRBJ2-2,AISESTGEVGELF
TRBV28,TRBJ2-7,ASSSRGWGSYEQY
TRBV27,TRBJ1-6,ASSLSGTGLYNSPLH
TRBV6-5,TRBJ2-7,ASCRDPTGLYEQY
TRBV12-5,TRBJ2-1,ASGLAGGRAFSSYNEQF
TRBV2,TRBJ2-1,ASSADRAAF
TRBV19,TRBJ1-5,ASSRTASGHQPQH
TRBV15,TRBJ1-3,ATSTDRGFNTIY
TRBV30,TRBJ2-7,AHGANEQY
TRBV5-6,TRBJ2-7,ASSLPHEQY
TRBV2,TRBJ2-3,ASRDRANGADTQY
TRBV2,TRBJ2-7,ASSEARGSAGHEQY
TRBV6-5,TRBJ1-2,ASKTVSYGYT
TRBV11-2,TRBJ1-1,ASSLWGPGTEAF
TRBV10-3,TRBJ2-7,AISESGQSHEQY
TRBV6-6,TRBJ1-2,ASSLGLPGYT
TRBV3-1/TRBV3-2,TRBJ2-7,ASSQEQTGGGGEQY
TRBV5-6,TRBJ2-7,ASSFKDRPSYEQY
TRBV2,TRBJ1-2,ASRDLLRGYT
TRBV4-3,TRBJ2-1,ASSQRGQGAGNEQF
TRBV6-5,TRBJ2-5,ASSYLPGPRETQY
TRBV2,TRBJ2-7,ASSGRGYEQY
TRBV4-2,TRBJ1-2,ASSHPTGGADGYT
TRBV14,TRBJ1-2,ASSSRTGPHH
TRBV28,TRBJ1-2,ASSYGPARGYT
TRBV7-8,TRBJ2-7,ASSLGPDRTYEQY
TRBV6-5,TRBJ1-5,ASSYSPGVGQPQH
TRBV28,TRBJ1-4,ASRSQGGDEKLF
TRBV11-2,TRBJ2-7,ASSLRDGEQY
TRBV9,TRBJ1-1,ASSVSVRNTEAF
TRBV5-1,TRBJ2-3,ASSLVGLAGVLSTDTQY
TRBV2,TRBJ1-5,ASSELTANQPQH
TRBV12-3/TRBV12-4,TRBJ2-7,ASSGLPYEQY
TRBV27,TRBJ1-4,ASSLGGSEKLF
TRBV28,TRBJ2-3,ASSSRQGVMNTQY
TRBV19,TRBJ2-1,ASSMRGGYNEQF
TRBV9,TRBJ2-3,ASSSRQGRAPDTQY